A single sample gave rise to the 12 T cell receptor beta chains below, sequenced in a study of blood T cells in healthy people across ages. Next came a second PCR, run for about 7 to 12 cycles, which used a sample-barcoded 5' primer along with a J-beta primer mix. TCRdb used MiXCR to reprocess the 5' RACE reads, holding one entry per CDR3 protein. This sample yields 850,000 or so distinct CDR3 sequences, of which around 26% are seen a single time; 17% belongs to the top ten. Sample: blood. All receptors come from a woman older than 75 in good health.

This clonotype was seen a few times. The V gene is TRBV5-5, the J gene TRBJ2-3; D ambiguous. Germline CDR1 SGHKS, CDR2 YYEKEE (reference sequence). The CDR3 is made up of 13 amino acids. Trimming removed 7 bases at V and 2 bases at J, with 11 bases between. DNA for the CDR3: TGTGCCAGCGAAAGGTTCCCCACAGATACGCAGTATTTT. Translation: CASERFPTDTQYF.

This clonotype has a count of ten or more. The rearrangement links TRBV12-3 or TRBV12-4 to TRBJ2-1; 15 bases agree with TRBD2. There are 17 residues in the CDR3. Germline trimming cut 5 bases from V and 4 bases from J; bases unmatched to any gene: 6. The CDR3 coding sequence is TGTGCCAGCAGTCGGACTAGCGGGGGGGCCTCATACAATGAGCAGTTCTTC. It encodes CASSRTSGGASYNEQFF.

This clonotype was seen ten or more times. The chain has TRBV6-6 and TRBJ1-5, with 8 bases aligning to TRBD1. The V gene's germline CDR1 is MNHNY and CDR2 SVGAGI (reference sequence). The junction had 7 bases not matched to a gene; V was cut back by 6 bases and J by 6 bases. The CDR3 runs to 14 residues. CDR3 DNA sequence: TGTGCCAGCAGACTGGACAGGGACTCTCAGCCCCAGCATTTT. It specifies CASRLDRDSQPQHF.

The chain combines TRBV2 with TRBJ2-3; D is perhaps TRBD1 (6 bases). The CDR3 is 13 residues long. The germline V gene encodes CDR1 SNHLY and CDR2 FYNNEI. The V and J ends lost 8 bases and 1 base respectively, with 10 bases between them. The CDR3 bases are TGTGCCAGCGGCGAGGGGGGCACAGATACGCAGTATTTT. Its translation is CASGEGGTDTQYF.

The J gene is TRBJ1-1, the V gene TRBV7-2, with D uncertain. Trimming took off 1 base at V and 4 bases at J, with 10 bases between the two ends. The CDR3 is 14 amino acids. Germline lookup yields CDR1 SGHTA and CDR2 FQGNSA. CDR3 region: CASSLVHGSTEAFF. The CDR3 DNA sequence: TGTGCCAGCAGCTTAGTCCACGGGAGCACTGAAGCTTTCTTT.

With respect to this clonotype: The DNA is left out, because the CDR3 cannot be placed on it with certainty; the CDR3 is given as TCRdb lists it. The CDR3 protein is CASSLWGQGAYF. The chain uses TRBV5-5 and TRBJ2-7; TRBD1 reflects the table's D call only, with no check against the DNA. The germline V gene encodes CDR1 SGHKS and CDR2 YYEKEE (reference sequence). Termini included, the CDR3 measures 12 amino acids.

The sample holds many counts of this clonotype. The V call is TRBV12-3 or TRBV12-4, the J call TRBJ1-1; D is ambiguous. Trimming shortened V by 6 bases and J by 0 bases, and 17 bases separated the two germline ends. This CDR3 comprises 16 residues. DNA for the CDR3: TGTGCCAGCAGGGCCGGGGTAAGGATGATGAACACTGAAGCTTTCTTT. This translates into CASRAGVRMMNTEAFF.

The chain couples TRBV6-5 to TRBJ2-1, with 12 bases aligning to TRBD2. The J segment lost 8 bases and the V segment lost 1 base, leaving 3 bases of the junction unmatched. CDR1 is MNHEY and CDR2 is SVGAGI in the germline V gene. This CDR3 has 15 amino acids. CDR3 sequence reads: CASSYLGTSGYEQFF. The CDR3 DNA follows: TGTGCCAGCAGTTACTTGGGGACTAGCGGGTATGAGCAGTTCTTC.

The V and J genes are TRBV7-6 and TRBJ2-5; D is possibly TRBD1 (5 bases). The V and J ends lost 1 base and 10 bases respectively, with 13 bases between them. Germline values: CDR1 SGHVS, CDR2 FNYEAQ. The CDR3 runs 13 residues. The DNA of the CDR3 is TGTGCCAGCAGCTTAGAGAGGCAGGGCCTCCAGTACTTC. As protein: CASSLERQGLQYF.

As for this clonotype: One junction end disagrees with the germline gene, perhaps due to a read error. The V and J genes are TRBV15 and TRBJ2-5; a weak D match, TRBD2 (5 bases). This CDR3 has 14 amino acids. From germline, CDR1 is LNHNV and CDR2 YYDKDF (reference sequence). CDR3 sequence reads: CATNRDRGAETQYF. The CDR3 bases are TGTGCCACCAACAGAGATCGGGGAGCAGAGACCCAGTACTTC.

This clonotype was picked up a small number of times. The CDR3 nucleotides are TGTGCCAGCAGGCGGACAGGGGTTGTGACCCAGTACTTC. It codes for CASRRTGVVTQYF. The chain uses TRBV28 and TRBJ2-5, with 9 positions matching TRBD1. V trimming: 6 bases; J trimming: 7 bases; junction bases outside the gene matches: 6. The CDR3 sequence is 13 residues long. Germline V gene data show CDR1 as MDHEN and CDR2 as SYDVKM.

A few counts support this clonotype. A read error is possible here, since a much larger clone lies one base away. The J gene is TRBJ2-3, the V gene TRBV7-2; 7 positions agree with TRBD2. After removal of 4 bases from V and 6 bases from J, the junction contained 7 bases not matched to a gene. The CDR3 spans 14 residues. Germline-derived CDR1 and CDR2 are SGHTA and FQGNSA. CDR3 protein: CASSWGGSRDTQYF. As DNA, the CDR3 is TGTGCCAGCAGCTGGGGAGGGTCCAGGGATACGCAGTATTTT.